This note documents a single T cell receptor (beta chain) sequence. Its antigen is currently not known. Base qualities are missing; no much larger clone stands one base away. For CDR1 and CDR2, the germline V gene (reference sequence) lists MNHEY and SMNVEV. The CDR3 measures 14 amino acids from cysteine to phenylalanine. Of all the DNA, just the CDR3 is kept, 42 bases in frame from base 1. Between the V and J ends, shortened by 7 bases and 2 bases respectively, the junction contains 15 bases. The library was generated by the immunoSEQ multiplex PCR assay. TCRdb took this table from immuneACCESS and kept in-frame rearrangements with V and J called. Such tables lack part of the clones; where checked against another copy, unresolved V genes explain under half of the gap, and the rest is unexplained. Here the sample has around 130,000 clones; roughly 95% occur a single time. Of the sample, less than 0.55% falls within the top ten clones.

The source of the sample is a study of T cell changes during pregnancy in multiple sclerosis (dated by TCRdb to the late 2010s). Background for the entire study: The study examined how the T cell repertoire changed over the course of pregnancy in women with multiple sclerosis.

This chain joins TRBV27 to TRBJ2-7, with the D gene too uncertain to name. The sequences come from peripheral blood, collected after pregnancy. The sequence derives from a female donor with multiple sclerosis, enrolled in a pregnancy study. The nucleotide sequence is given as TGTGCCAGCATAGCAGAAGCGCCCACCTACGAGCAGTACTTC. Translated, it reads CASIAEAPTYEQYF.